This TCR beta chain derives from a study of control samples from healthy donors and cancer patients. This CDR3 region has 14 residues. Germline V gene sequence: CDR1 SGHDN, CDR2 FVKESK. V lost 1 base and J lost 6; bases outside the gene matches: 5. Sequenced by immunoSEQ multiplex PCR; TCRdb stores in-frame clones only, minus some. The sample holds tens of thousands of clones, about four fifths seen once. This clonotype was sampled from a man between 65 and 79 years old with lung cancer. V is TRBV14 and J is TRBJ2-5; TRBD2 matches 7 bases. Sequenced: PBMCs. In nucleotides, the CDR3 is TGTGCCAGCAGCCAAGGTCGGGGGGTAAAGACCCAGTACTTC. Translating it yields CASSQGRGVKTQYF.